These 27 T cell receptor beta chains came from one sample sequenced in a study of preoperative IRX-2 immunotherapy in early breast cancer. Specified treatment: preoperative locoregional IRX-2 cytokine immunotherapy. Assay: immunoSEQ multiplex PCR; the TCRdb copy retains only in-frame clones and omits some. The sample lists about 6,600 clones; over 70% were seen once. The source was tumor tissue, collected before IRX-2 immunotherapy. These TCRs come from a human donor with breast cancer.

CDR3 sequence: CASSDYRGLNQPQHF. Here the CDR3 DNA reads TGTGCCAGCAGCGATTACAGGGGACTCAATCAGCCCCAGCATTTT. The chain uses TRBV6-8 and TRBJ1-5; 7 nucleotides line up with TRBD1. The germline V gene has CDR1 MNHGY and CDR2 SAAAGT. The V segment lost 6 bases and the J segment 3 bases; nucleotides outside the gene matches: 8. This CDR3 has 15 residues.

This chain connects TRBV23-1 to TRBJ2-3; D is ambiguous. TRBV23-1 is recorded as an ORF, its role being uncertain. The V gene lost 6 bases and the J gene lost 5 bases, with 15 bases spanning the gap. CDR3 size: 14 residues. DNA of the CDR3: TGCGCCAGCAGCCGACATCCGTGGGGAGATACGCAGTATTTT. Amino acid sequence: CASSRHPWGDTQYF.

The chain couples TRBV6-8 to TRBJ2-7; 9 nucleotides match TRBD2. After removal of 7 bases from V and 0 bases from J, the junction contained 4 bases not matched to a gene. CDR3 length: 14 amino acids. Germline V CDR1 and CDR2: MNHGY, SAAAGT. CDR3 nucleotide sequence: TGTGCCAGCAAAATAGCGGGGGCCTCCTACGAGCAGTACTTC. Translating gives CASKIAGASYEQYF.

The chain joins TRBV18 to TRBJ2-1, with D tentatively TRBD2 (5 bases). CDR3 length: 15 residues. V was clipped by 2 bases and J by 7 bases, with 15 bases between them. Per germline, CDR1 KGHSH and CDR2 LQKENI. The DNA of the CDR3 is TGTGCCAGCTCACCATGGGCGACAAGGACTAATGAGCAGTTCTTC. It specifies CASSPWATRTNEQFF.

The CDR3 DNA reads as TGTGCCAGCAGTCGGCTGCCTAGCACAGATACGCAGTATTTT. This codes for CASSRLPSTDTQYF. The chain is built from TRBV25-1 and TRBJ2-3; no definite D call. V was clipped by 5 bases and J by 0 bases, with 9 bases between them. The germline CDR1 and CDR2 sequences are MGHDK and SYGVNS. The CDR3 sequence is 14 residues long.

This chain joins TRBV10-2 and TRBJ2-1; 10 nucleotides align to TRBD1. The CDR3 spans 19 residues. J was trimmed by 12 bases and V by 0 bases; bases with no gene match: 20. Germline V lookup: CDR1 WSHSY, CDR2 SAAADI. CDR3 sequence reads: CASSESPHSGTGDRVGQFF. The DNA for the CDR3 is TGCGCCAGCAGTGAGTCCCCTCACTCCGGGACAGGGGACAGAGTCGGGCAGTTCTTC.

This clone ranks as large. The chain employs TRBV6-8 and TRBJ2-3; possible D gene TRBD2, 5 bases. V shed 2 bases and J shed 5 bases, with 11 bases lying between them. This CDR3 is 14 amino acids long. The germline CDR1 and CDR2 sequences are MNHGY and SAAAGT. The CDR3 bases are TGTGCCAGCAGTTACCGATCGGGGAGAGATACGCAGTATTTT. It translates to CASSYRSGRDTQYF.

This clone was counted a few times. This CDR3 reads CASSLDRVGNQPQHF. Here the CDR3 DNA reads TGTGCCAGCAGTCTCGACAGGGTAGGCAATCAGCCCCAGCATTTT. J is TRBJ1-5 and V is TRBV6-8; 7 positions match TRBD1. This CDR3 region has 15 residues. From germline, CDR1 is MNHGY and CDR2 SAAAGT. With 5 bases clipped from V and 2 bases from J, the junction kept 6 bases outside the gene matches.

This clone was seen a few times. The chain has TRBV11-3 and TRBJ2-3, with 9 nucleotides matching TRBD1. Germline V lookup: CDR1 SGHNT, CDR2 YENEEA. The CDR3 loop spans 14 amino acids. V lost 1 base, J lost 4 bases, and 0 bases stayed unmatched. The CDR3: CASSLGQGADTQYF. Written as DNA, the CDR3 is TGTGCCAGCAGCTTAGGACAGGGGGCAGATACGCAGTATTTT.

V is TRBV11-3 and J is TRBJ2-5, with 12 nucleotides matching TRBD2. This CDR3 region has 14 residues. V shed 5 bases, J shed 5 bases, and the junction held 3 bases outside the gene matches. In germline, CDR1 is SGHNT, CDR2 YENEEA. The CDR3 bases are TGTGCCAGCAGCCACGGACTAGCGGGGGAGACCCAGTACTTC. Translated: CASSHGLAGETQYF. Full variable domain (missing parts from reference TRBV11-3 and TRBJ2-5): EAGVVQSPRYKIIEKKQPVAFWCNPISGHNTLYWYLQNLGQGPELLIRYENEEAVDDSQLPKDRFSAERLKGVDSTLKIQPAELGDSAVYLCASSHGLAGETQYFGPGTRLLVL.

V usage is TRBV6-8 and J usage is TRBJ1-5; D not certain. CDR3 length: 13 residues. The germline V and J ends were trimmed by 2 bases and 7 bases, with 9 bases remaining between them. CDR1 is MNHGY, CDR2 SAAAGT, per germline. CDR3 DNA: TGTGCCAGCAGTTACAGGGTTAGGCAGCCCCAGCATTTT. Its translation: CASSYRVRQPQHF.

The chain links TRBV30 to TRBJ1-1; D remains ambiguous. CDR1 is GTSNPN and CDR2 is SVGIG in the germline V gene (reference sequence). The CDR3 runs to 13 residues. V was clipped by 3 bases and J by 0 bases, with 8 bases between them. The CDR3 DNA sequence: TGTGCCTGGAGCGCAGGAATGAACACTGAAGCTTTCTTT. Amino acids: CAWSAGMNTEAFF.

The chain uses TRBV30 and TRBJ2-7, with D possibly called TRBD1 or TRBD2 (6 bases each). The V end was cut by 2 bases, the J end by 2 bases, with 10 bases between. The germline gives CDR1 GTSNPN, CDR2 SVGIG (reference sequence). The CDR3 has 13 residues. The CDR3 region is CAWSPGAPYEQYF. In DNA form, the CDR3 reads TGTGCCTGGAGTCCGGGGGCCCCCTACGAGCAGTACTTC.

In this sample, this clone turned up a few times. The chain is built from TRBV11-3 and TRBJ1-6; maybe TRBD1 (5 bases). CDR3 length equals 16 residues. Germline V CDR1 and CDR2: SGHNT, YENEEA. Trimming left V 4 bases short and J 6 bases short, with 16 bases between. The CDR3: CASSWGQGFSNSPLHF. CDR3 nucleotide sequence: TGTGCCAGCAGCTGGGGCCAGGGATTTTCTAATTCACCCCTCCACTTT.

The chain employs TRBV11-3 and TRBJ1-1; tentative D call: TRBD1 (5 bases). V lost 3 bases, J lost 1 base, and 9 bases lay in between. The length of the CDR3 is 14 residues. Germline V CDR1 and CDR2: SGHNT, YENEEA. The CDR3 sequence is CASSFDSTNTEAFF. The CDR3 region has the DNA TGTGCCAGCAGCTTCGACAGTACGAACACTGAAGCTTTCTTT.

CDR3 protein: CAWSGISSPLHF. The CDR3 nucleotides are TGTGCCTGGAGTGGAATCAGTTCACCCCTCCACTTT. This chain joins TRBV30 and TRBJ1-6; D call uncertain. Between the trimmed V and J ends, which lost 1 base and 9 bases, there was a span of 7 bases. CDR1 and CDR2 from the germline V gene are GTSNPN and SVGIG (reference sequence). The CDR3 extends over 12 amino acids.

The CDR3 coding sequence is TGTGCCAGCAGCCGTAAGAAGACAGTTTGCAATCAGCCCCAGCATTTT. Translated, it gives CASSRKKTVCNQPQHF. The chain uses TRBV7-4 and TRBJ1-5; tentative D call: TRBD1 (5 bases). Trimming pared 5 bases from V and 2 bases from J, leaving 16 bases between. The CDR3 contains 16 residues. CDR1 and CDR2 (germline): SGHVT, SQSDAQ.

This chain uses TRBV15 with TRBJ2-5; 12 positions match TRBD2. The CDR3 consists of 15 residues. Trimming removed 5 bases from V and 2 bases from J; junction bases left unmatched: 3. Germline assignment: CDR1 LNHNV and CDR2 YYDKDF (reference sequence). The CDR3 nucleotides read TGTGCCACCAGCGGCGGGACTAGCGGGCAAGAGACCCAGTACTTC. Protein: CATSGGTSGQETQYF. Drawing the rest from reference TRBV15 and TRBJ2-5, the complete variable domain is DAMVIQNPRYQVTQFGKPVTLSCSQTLNHNVMYWYQQKSSQAPKLLFHYYDKDFNNEADTPDNFQSRRPNTSFCFLDIRSPGLGDTAMYLCATSGGTSGQETQYFGPGTRLLVL.

The chain uses TRBV29-1 and TRBJ1-2; D remains unclear. The CDR3 totals 13 residues. The V gene lost 1 base and the J gene lost 0 bases, with 6 bases spanning the gap. CDR1 is SQVTM, CDR2 ANQGSEA, per germline. The CDR3 here is CSVEVQPNYGYTF. CDR3 sequence (DNA): TGCAGCGTTGAAGTTCAGCCTAACTATGGCTACACCTTC.

The chain is built from TRBV27 and TRBJ2-5; 11 nucleotides line up with TRBD2. The CDR3 is 16 residues long. V lost 6 bases and J lost 4; bases outside the gene matches: 10. Germline V lookup: CDR1 MNHEY, CDR2 SMNVEV (reference sequence). In nucleotides, the CDR3 is TGTGCCAGCAGACAACCCGGGACTAGCGGAGGAGAGACCCAGTACTTC. The encoded protein is CASRQPGTSGGETQYF.

This chain uses TRBV30 with TRBJ2-1, with 8 bases lining up with TRBD2. J gave up 4 bases and V 5 bases, and 4 bases lay outside the gene matches. The germline V gene has CDR1 GTSNPN and CDR2 SVGIG (reference sequence). The CDR3 loop spans 13 amino acids. The CDR3 region is CAWEAGAYNEQFF. In nucleotides, the CDR3 is TGTGCCTGGGAAGCGGGGGCATACAATGAGCAGTTCTTC.

This chain links TRBV29-1 with TRBJ1-2; 12 bases match TRBD1. Germline V CDR1 and CDR2: SQVTM, ANQGSEA. The length of the CDR3 is 16 residues. V shed 7 bases and J 0 bases; nucleotides not matched to a gene: 9. DNA for the CDR3: TGCAGCGCGTCCCGAGGGACAGGGGGCGCTAACTATGGCTACACCTTC. Translation gives CSASRGTGGANYGYTF. Full variable domain (outside the CDR3, taken from reference TRBV29-1 and TRBJ1-2): SAVISQKPSRDICQRGTSLTIQCQVDSQVTMMFWYRQQPGQSLTLIATANQGSEATYESGFVIDKFPISRPNLTFSTLTVSNMSPEDSSIYLCSASRGTGGANYGYTFGSGTRLTVV.

A few counts support this clone. This chain links TRBV19 with TRBJ1-4; 9 bases align to TRBD1. The CDR3 extends over 15 amino acids. Germline CDR1 and CDR2: LNHDA and SQIVND (reference sequence). After removal of 5 bases from V and 8 bases from J, the junction contained 9 bases not matched to a gene. The CDR3 DNA reads as TGTGCCAGTAGTCCTTTGACAGGGGGACGAGAAAAACTGTTTTTT. It codes for CASSPLTGGREKLFF.

The genes are TRBV23-1 and TRBJ2-6; TRBD1 agrees at 8 bases. TRBV23-1 is assigned to the ORF class and has an uncertain function. The trim removed 6 bases at V and 2 bases at J, leaving 9 bases unmatched. The CDR3 length is 17 residues. The CDR3 here is CASSYGQGSPGANVLTF. In DNA, the CDR3 is TGCGCCAGCAGCTACGGACAGGGTTCCCCTGGGGCCAACGTCCTGACTTTC.

This chain links TRBV7-1 with TRBJ1-1, with no clear D. TRBV7-1 is an ORF; its function is uncertain. The CDR3 contains 13 residues. The V and J ends lost 6 bases and 9 bases respectively, with 17 bases between them. DNA of the CDR3: TGTGCCAGCAGACTCTTAGCGGCAGAACAAGCTTTCTTT. Encoded protein: CASRLLAAEQAFF.

The CDR3 DNA is TGTGCCAGCAGCCCCGGGGGGAACACTGAAGCTTTCTTT. Translated: CASSPGGNTEAFF. V gene TRBV5-2 combines with J gene TRBJ1-1. TRBV5-2 corresponds to a pseudogene. The length of the CDR3 is 13 residues.

The J gene is TRBJ1-2, the V gene TRBV6-8; 9 nucleotides agree with TRBD1. From germline, CDR1 is MNHGY and CDR2 SAAAGT. The CDR3 sequence is 14 residues long. V lost 5 bases, J lost 4 bases, and 5 bases stayed unmatched. CDR3 residues: CASSADRGGYGYTF. CDR3 DNA sequence: TGTGCCAGCAGTGCCGACAGGGGGGGCTATGGCTACACCTTC.